This T cell receptor (beta chain) was documented in a study of blood T cells in healthy people across ages. Overall study results and limits: When set beside aged donors, long-lived donors presented more naive CD4+ cells and higher diversity.

The second PCR ran about 7 to 12 cycles with a sample-barcoded 5' primer and J-beta primers. In TCRdb, the 5' RACE reads were re-called with MiXCR into one record per CDR3 protein. The sample has around 1,700,000 distinct CDR3 sequences, over 25% seen once. This clonotype was counted between two and nine times. Its cognate antigen is unknown. This may come from a read error, since a much larger clone is one base off. The germline CDR1 and CDR2 sequences are SGHDT and YYEEEE. This CDR3 comprises 12 residues. The chain links TRBV5-6 to TRBJ2-1; D not resolved. Sequencing was carried out using blood. The source of this sequence is a woman between 25 and 40 years old in good health. DNA for the CDR3: TGTGCCAGCATCTTGAAATACAATGAGCAGTTCTTC. This translates into CASILKYNEQFF.